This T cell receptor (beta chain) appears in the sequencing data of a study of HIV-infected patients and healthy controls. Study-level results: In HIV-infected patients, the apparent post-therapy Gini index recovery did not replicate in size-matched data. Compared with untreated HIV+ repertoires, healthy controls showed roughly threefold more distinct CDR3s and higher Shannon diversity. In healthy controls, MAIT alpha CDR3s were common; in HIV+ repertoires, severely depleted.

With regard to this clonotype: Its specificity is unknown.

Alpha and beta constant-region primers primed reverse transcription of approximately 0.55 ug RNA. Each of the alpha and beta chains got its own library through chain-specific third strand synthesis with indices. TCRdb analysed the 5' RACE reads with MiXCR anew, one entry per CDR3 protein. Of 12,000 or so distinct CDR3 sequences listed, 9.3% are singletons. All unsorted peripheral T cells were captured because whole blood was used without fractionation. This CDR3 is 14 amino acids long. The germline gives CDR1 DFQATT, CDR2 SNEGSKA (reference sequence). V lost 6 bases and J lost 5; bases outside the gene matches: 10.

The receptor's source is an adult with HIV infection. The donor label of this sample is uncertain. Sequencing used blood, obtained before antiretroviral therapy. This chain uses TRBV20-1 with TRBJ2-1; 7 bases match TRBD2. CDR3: CSAQPGLRDNEQFF. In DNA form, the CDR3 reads TGCAGTGCACAACCGGGACTAAGGGACAATGAGCAGTTCTTC.